What follows is one T cell receptor beta chain and its context. This clone was observed a few times. Its cognate antigen has yet to be identified. Nothing much larger sits one base from this clone, and base qualities are not available. This specimen includes other DNA sequences encoding the same CDR3. From each donor, a single peripheral blood sample of around 120 mL on average was drawn into heparinised tubes. Using a panel that included CD45RO, CCR7, CD25, CD127, CD95 and CD27, naive, central memory, regulatory and stem cell-like memory CD4+ T cells were sorted on a BD FACSAria II. All sorted populations exceeded 95% purity. PBMCs were isolated immediately by Lymphoprep density gradient centrifugation and stained directly without culture. So that batch effects would be minimized, each experiment stained and sorted samples in pairs, pairing one healthy donor with one patient. All of the isolated RNA was reverse transcribed with the High Capacity cDNA Reverse Transcription Kit, so expressed TCRB transcripts were sequenced. Deep immunoSEQ sequencing was applied to naive, central memory and regulatory T cell samples, giving an average of roughly 3.6 million total reads per sample. Sorted cells were lysed in RLT buffer, and RNA was extracted using DNase-treated RNeasy Micro or Mini kits according to cell number. Each cell subset was processed on its own to prevent cross-contamination, while patient and healthy donor samples were processed together. The immunoSEQ multiplex PCR was used to amplify TCRB sequences from cDNA, generating 87-bp fragments that spanned the CDR3 region. The amplicons were sequenced using the Illumina HiSeq platform. The authors' analysis ran thus. Synthetic template baselines were used to correct PCR bias computationally, reads within Hamming distance 2 were collapsed, and singletons that could not be merged were discarded. Reads were aligned against IMGT to assign V, D and J genes, CDR3 length and insertions or deletions at six rearrangement sites. Within each subset, clonotype counts were normalized to sorted cell number, and only after that were true diversity and Gini coefficients computed with the tcR R package. The overlap coefficient, calculated on TCRB nucleotide sequences, was used to measure repertoire sharing. Out-of-frame TCRB sequences from naive cells were analyzed to stand in for the pre-selection repertoire. Sourced from immuneACCESS, this table was stored by TCRdb with only in-frame sequences that have V and J called. A share of the clones is absent; for the studies checked, an unresolved V gene accounts for under half, and the remainder has no known explanation. V and J calls and clone size are given by that table; D and trimming were obtained from the DNA. This sample gives some 700,000 clones in total; 13% of them show up just once. 0.022% of the sample is in the top ten clones.

The sample comes from a study of beta chain features in type 1 diabetes (dated by TCRdb to the late 2010s). Regarding the study in general: Mean age, gender distribution, total cell number and subset yield were not different between patients and healthy donors. Across all samples, 107,917,701 sorted cells were examined, and cell number per subset correlated strongly with RNA yield. Whereas all 28 donors provided naive and central memory subsets, regulatory and stem cell-like memory subsets were isolated from just 8 patients and roughly 8 healthy donors. In the study, TCRB repertoires of sorted circulating CD4+ T cell subsets from recently diagnosed type 1 diabetes patients were compared with those of matched healthy donors.

Broad study findings and their caveats: A moderate but significant shortening of TCRB CDR3 length was observed in type 1 diabetes patients in all four CD4+ subsets. Shorter templates might have been favored by PCR, but patient and control samples were amplified and corrected together, so both groups would have been affected equally by any skew. Only small numbers of individuals were included in the HLA sub-analyses, which left unresolved whether HLA type had any influence on TCRB rearrangement. Because cDNA was sequenced instead of genomic DNA, activated cells with high expression could be over-represented, although the groups did not differ in activation or CD3 levels. Fewer insertions and more nucleotide deletions at VDJ recombination sites were observed in patients with type 1 diabetes, implying thymic rearrangement abnormalities. Naive, central memory and regulatory TCRB repertoires appeared more similar among patients than among healthy donors.

V ends up 8 bases short and J 3 bases short, with an unmatched junction base count of 1. The CDR3 holds 12 amino acids from the cysteine to the phenylalanine. Kept here is only the CDR3 DNA, which spans 36 bases and is read in frame from base 1. The germline V gene supplies CDR1 MNHNS and CDR2 SASEGT. This clonotype originated in a man younger than 35 with type 1 diabetes. In this chain, TRBV6-1 is recombined with TRBJ2-7; the junction holds 10 bases that match TRBD1. The specimen was naive CD4+ T cells from blood. The sample's cell subset or site label is to be understood as: true naive CD4+ T cells. The base sequence is TGTGCCAGCCGGGACAGGGGCTACGAGCAGTACTTC. This yields the protein CASRDRGYEQYF.